The T cell receptor (beta chain) described here comes from a study of cytomegalovirus exposure and HLA in healthy donors. Overall study: Under 85% of 398 genotyped donors fell in the Caucasian-associated ancestry cluster.

In germline, CDR1 is LGHNA, CDR2 YSLEER. This CDR3 spans 18 amino acids. As for this clone: A read error may account for a junction end that differs from germline.

PCR involved 60 Vbeta and 13 Jbeta primers. Profiled with immunoSEQ multiplex PCR; TCRdb holds only in-frame clones, not every one. This repertoire shows about 150,000 clones, approximately 79% found once; its top ten account for around 7%. This clonotype was sampled from a woman between 45 and 65 years old in good health and CMV-seropositive. The J gene is TRBJ2-7, the V gene TRBV4-3; tentatively, D is TRBD1 (6 bases). Sequencing input: PBMCs. CDR3 in DNA: TGCGCCAGCAGCGAAGAGACGTCCGGCAGGGGCCATCCCTACGAGCAGTACTTC. This gives the protein CASSEETSGRGHPYEQYF.